This entry concerns a single T cell receptor beta chain. The CDR3 spans 15 residues. CDR1 is LNHNV and CDR2 is YYDKDF in the germline V gene (reference sequence). V gave up 3 bases and J gave up 2 bases; unmatched junction bases: 4. The data are from a study of cytomegalovirus exposure and HLA in healthy donors. The primer mix had 60 Vbeta and 13 Jbeta primers. Assay: immunoSEQ multiplex PCR; the TCRdb copy retains only in-frame clones and omits some. Of over 200,000 clones listed, 78% are singletons. The genes are TRBV15 and TRBJ2-1; 7 bases map to TRBD1. This TCR came from a male donor in good health and CMV-seronegative. Sample: PBMCs. The CDR3 loop is CATSSDRATYNEQFF. CDR3 in DNA: TGTGCCACCAGCAGCGACAGGGCGACCTACAATGAGCAGTTCTTC.